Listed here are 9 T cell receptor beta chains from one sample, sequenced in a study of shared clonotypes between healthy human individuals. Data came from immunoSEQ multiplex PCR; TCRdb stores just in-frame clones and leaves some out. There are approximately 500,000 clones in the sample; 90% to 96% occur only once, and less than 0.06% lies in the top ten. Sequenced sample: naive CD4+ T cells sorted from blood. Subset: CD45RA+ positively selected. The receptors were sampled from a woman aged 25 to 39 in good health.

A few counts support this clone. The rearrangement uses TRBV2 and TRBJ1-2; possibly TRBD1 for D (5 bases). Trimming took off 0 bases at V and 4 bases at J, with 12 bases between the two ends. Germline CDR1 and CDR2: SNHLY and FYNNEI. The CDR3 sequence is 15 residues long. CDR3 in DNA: TGTGCCAGCAGTGAAGCAGTAGGGGCGAGCTATGGCTACACCTTC. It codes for CASSEAVGASYGYTF.

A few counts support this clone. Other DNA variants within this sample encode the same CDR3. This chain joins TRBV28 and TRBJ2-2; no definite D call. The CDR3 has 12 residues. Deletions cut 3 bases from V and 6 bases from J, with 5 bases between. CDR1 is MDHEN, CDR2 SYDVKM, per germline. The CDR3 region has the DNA TGTGCCAGCAGTTTGGCGGCCGGGGAGCTGTTTTTT. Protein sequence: CASSLAAGELFF.

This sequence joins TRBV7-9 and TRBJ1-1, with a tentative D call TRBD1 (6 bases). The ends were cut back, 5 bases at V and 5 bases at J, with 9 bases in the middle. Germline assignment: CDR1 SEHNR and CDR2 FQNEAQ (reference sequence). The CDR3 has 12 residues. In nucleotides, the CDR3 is TGTGCCAGCAGCCGAACAGGGACTGAAGCTTTCTTT. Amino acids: CASSRTGTEAFF.

This chain's CDR3 is CASSDLGTSNTGELFF. DNA of the CDR3: TGCGCCAGCAGTGATCTCGGCACCTCGAACACCGGGGAGCTGTTTTTT. The V call is TRBV10-1, the J call TRBJ2-2; unclear D gene. Looked up from germline, CDR1 is WNHNN and CDR2 is SYGVQD (reference sequence). The CDR3 runs to 16 residues. V was clipped by 3 bases and J by 0 bases, with 11 bases between them.

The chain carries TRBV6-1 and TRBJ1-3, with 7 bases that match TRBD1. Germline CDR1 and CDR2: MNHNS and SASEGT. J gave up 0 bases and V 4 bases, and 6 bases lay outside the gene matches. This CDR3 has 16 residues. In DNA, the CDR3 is TGTGCCAGCAGTGCTATACAGGGGAGCTCTGGAAACACCATATATTTT. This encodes CASSAIQGSSGNTIYF.

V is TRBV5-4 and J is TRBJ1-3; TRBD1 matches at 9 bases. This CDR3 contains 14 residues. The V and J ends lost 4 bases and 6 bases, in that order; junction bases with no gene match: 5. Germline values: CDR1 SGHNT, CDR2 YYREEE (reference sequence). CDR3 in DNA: TGTGCCAGCAGCCCCCAACAGGGGGCAAACACCATATATTTT. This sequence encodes CASSPQQGANTIYF.

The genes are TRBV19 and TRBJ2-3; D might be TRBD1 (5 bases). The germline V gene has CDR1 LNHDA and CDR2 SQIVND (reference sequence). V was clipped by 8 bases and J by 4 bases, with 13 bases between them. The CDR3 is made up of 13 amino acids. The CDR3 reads CASGNTGADTQYF. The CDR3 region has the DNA TGTGCCAGTGGTAACACAGGCGCAGATACGCAGTATTTT.

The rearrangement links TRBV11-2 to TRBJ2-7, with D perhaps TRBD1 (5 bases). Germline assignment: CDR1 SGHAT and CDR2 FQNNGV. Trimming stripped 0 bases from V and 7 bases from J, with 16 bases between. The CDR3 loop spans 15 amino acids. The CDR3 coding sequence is TGTGCCAGCAGCTTAGACGCAGGCACAGGACGGGAGCAGTACTTC. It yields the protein CASSLDAGTGREQYF.

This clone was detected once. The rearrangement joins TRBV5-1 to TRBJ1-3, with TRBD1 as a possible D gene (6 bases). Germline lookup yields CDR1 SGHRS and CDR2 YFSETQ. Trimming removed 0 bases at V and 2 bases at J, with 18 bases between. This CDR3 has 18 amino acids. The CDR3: CASSLAWAGDIPGNTIYF. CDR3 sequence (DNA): TGCGCCAGCAGCTTGGCCTGGGCAGGGGATATCCCTGGAAACACCATATATTTT.